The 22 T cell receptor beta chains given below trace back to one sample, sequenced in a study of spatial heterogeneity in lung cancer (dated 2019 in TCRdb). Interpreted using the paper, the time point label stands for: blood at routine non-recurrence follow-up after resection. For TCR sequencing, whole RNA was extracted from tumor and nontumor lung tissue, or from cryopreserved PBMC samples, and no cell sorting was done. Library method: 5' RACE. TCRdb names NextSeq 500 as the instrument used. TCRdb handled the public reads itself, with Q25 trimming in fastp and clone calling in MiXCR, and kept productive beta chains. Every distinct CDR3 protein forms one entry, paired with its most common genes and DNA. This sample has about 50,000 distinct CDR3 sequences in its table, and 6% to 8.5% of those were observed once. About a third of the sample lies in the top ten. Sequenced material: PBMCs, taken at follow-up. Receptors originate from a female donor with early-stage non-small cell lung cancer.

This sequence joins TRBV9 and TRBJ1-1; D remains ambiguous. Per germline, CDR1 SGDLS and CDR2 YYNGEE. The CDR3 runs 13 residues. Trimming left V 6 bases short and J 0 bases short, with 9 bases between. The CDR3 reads CASTRDLNTEAFF. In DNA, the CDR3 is TGTGCCAGCACCCGAGATCTGAACACTGAAGCTTTCTTT.

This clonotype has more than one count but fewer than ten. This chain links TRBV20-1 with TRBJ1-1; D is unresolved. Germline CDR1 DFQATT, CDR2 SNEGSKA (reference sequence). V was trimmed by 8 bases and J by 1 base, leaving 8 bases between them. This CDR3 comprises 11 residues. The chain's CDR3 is CSPFRNTEAFF. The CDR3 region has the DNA TGCAGTCCGTTCCGGAACACTGAAGCTTTCTTT.

The CDR3 loop reads CASRMKGVNTEAFF. CDR3 DNA: TGTGCCAGTAGAATGAAGGGGGTTAACACTGAAGCTTTCTTT. J is TRBJ1-1 and V is TRBV19; D is perhaps TRBD1 (6 bases). The germline gives CDR1 LNHDA, CDR2 SQIVND (reference sequence). CDR3 length equals 14 residues. With 6 bases removed from V and 2 bases from J, the gap between germline ends came to 13 bases.

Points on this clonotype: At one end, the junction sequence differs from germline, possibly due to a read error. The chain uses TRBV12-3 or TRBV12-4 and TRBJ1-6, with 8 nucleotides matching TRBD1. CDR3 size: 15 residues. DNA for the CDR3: TGTGCCAACAGTCCCCGGACAGGGCCTAATTCACCCCTCCACTTT. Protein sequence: CANSPRTGPNSPLHF.

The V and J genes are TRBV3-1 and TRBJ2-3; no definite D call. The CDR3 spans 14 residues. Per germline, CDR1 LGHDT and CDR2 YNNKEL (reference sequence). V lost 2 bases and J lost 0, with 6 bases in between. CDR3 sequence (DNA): TGTGCCAGCAGCCAACAGGTTAGCACAGATACGCAGTATTTT. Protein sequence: CASSQQVSTDTQYF.

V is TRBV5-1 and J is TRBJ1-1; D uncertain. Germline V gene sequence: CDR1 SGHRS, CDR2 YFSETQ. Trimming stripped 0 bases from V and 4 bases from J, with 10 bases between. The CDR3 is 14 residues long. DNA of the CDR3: TGCGCCAGCAGCTTGGGTCCGCTGGTCACTGAAGCTTTCTTT. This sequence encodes CASSLGPLVTEAFF.

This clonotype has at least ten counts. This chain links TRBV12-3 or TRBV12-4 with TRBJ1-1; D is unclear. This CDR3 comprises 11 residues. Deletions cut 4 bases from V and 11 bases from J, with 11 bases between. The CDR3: CASSSGFAAFF. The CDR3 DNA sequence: TGTGCCAGCAGTTCGGGCTTCGCGGCTTTCTTT.

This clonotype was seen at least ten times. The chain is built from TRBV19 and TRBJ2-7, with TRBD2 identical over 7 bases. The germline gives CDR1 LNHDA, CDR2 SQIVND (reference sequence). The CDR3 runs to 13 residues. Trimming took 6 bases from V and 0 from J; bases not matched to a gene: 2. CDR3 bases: TGTGCCAGTAGGCTAGCGGACTCCTACGAGCAGTACTTC. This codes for CASRLADSYEQYF. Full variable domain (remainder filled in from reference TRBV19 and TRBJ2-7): DGGITQSPKYLFRKEGQNVTLSCEQNLNHDAMYWYRQDPGQGLRLIYYSQIVNDFQKGDIAEGYSVSREKKESFPLTVTSAQKNPTAFYLCASRLADSYEQYFGPGTRLTVT.

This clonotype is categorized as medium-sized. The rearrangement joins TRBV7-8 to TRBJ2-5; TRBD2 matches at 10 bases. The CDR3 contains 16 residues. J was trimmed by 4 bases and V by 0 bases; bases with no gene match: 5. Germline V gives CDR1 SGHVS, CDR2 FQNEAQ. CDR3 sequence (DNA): TGTGCCAGCAGCTTAGCCGGGACTAGCGCCCGAGAGACCCAGTACTTC. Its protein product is CASSLAGTSARETQYF.

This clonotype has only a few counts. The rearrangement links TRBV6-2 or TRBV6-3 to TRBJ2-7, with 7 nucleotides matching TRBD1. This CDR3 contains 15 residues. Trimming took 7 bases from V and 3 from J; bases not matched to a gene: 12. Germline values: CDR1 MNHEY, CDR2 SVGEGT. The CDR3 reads CASTLGPGQSYEQYF. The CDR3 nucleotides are TGTGCCAGCACCCTCGGCCCGGGACAGAGCTACGAGCAGTACTTC.

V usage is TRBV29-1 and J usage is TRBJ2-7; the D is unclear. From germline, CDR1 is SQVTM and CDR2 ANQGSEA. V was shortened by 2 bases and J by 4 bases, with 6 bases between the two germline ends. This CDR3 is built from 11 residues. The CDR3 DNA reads TGCAGCGTTGAACTGGGGTACGAGCAGTACTTC. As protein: CSVELGYEQYF.

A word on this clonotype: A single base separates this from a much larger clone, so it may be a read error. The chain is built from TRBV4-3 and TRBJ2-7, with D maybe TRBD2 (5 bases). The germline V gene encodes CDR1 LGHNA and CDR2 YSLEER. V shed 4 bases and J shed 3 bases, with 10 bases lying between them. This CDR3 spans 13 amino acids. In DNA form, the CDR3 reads TGCGCCAGCAGCCGAGATCGGGGCTACGAGCAGTACTTC. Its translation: CASSRDRGYEQYF.

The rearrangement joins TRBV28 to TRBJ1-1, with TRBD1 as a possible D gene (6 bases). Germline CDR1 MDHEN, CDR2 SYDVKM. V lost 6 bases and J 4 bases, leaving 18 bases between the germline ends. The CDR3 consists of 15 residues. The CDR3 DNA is TGTGCCAGCAGCTGGTCGGGGGCCTGGGGCACTGAAGCTTTCTTT. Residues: CASSWSGAWGTEAFF.

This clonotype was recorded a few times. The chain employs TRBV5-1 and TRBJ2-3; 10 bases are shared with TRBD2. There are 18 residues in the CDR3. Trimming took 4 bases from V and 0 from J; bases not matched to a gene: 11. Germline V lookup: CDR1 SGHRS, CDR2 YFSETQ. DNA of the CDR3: TGCGCCAGCAGCGTGAGGCTAGCGGGGGTCCTTAGCACAGATACGCAGTATTTT. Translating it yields CASSVRLAGVLSTDTQYF.

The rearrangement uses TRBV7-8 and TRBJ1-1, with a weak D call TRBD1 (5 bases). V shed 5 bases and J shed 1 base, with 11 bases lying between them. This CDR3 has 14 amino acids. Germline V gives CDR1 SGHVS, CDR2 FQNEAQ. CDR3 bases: TGTGCCAGCAGCAGGGGACCGACGAACACTGAAGCTTTCTTT. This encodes CASSRGPTNTEAFF.

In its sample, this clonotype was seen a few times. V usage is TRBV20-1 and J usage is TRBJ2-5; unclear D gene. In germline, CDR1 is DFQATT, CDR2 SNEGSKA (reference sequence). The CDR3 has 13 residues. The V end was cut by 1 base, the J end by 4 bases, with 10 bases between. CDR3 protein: CSARVPDRETQYF. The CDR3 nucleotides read TGCAGTGCTAGAGTCCCCGACCGAGAGACCCAGTACTTC.

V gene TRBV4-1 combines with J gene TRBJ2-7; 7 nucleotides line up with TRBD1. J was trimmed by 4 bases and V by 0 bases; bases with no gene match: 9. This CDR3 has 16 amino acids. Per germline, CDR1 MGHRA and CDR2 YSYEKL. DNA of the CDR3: TGCGCCAGCAGCCAAGATAATGAGGGACAGCTTTACGAGCAGTACTTC. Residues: CASSQDNEGQLYEQYF.

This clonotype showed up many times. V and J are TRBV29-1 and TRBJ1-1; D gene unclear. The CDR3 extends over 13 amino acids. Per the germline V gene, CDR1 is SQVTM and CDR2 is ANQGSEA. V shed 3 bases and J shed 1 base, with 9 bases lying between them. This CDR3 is CSVDSRQNTEAFF. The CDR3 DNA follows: TGCAGCGTTGATAGCCGACAGAACACTGAAGCTTTCTTT.

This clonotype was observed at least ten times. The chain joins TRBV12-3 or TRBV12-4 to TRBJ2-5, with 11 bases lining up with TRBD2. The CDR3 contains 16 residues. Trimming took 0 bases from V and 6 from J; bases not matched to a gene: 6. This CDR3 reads CASSLAGLAGRKTQYF. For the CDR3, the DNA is TGTGCCAGCAGTTTAGCCGGACTAGCGGGTCGGAAGACCCAGTACTTC.

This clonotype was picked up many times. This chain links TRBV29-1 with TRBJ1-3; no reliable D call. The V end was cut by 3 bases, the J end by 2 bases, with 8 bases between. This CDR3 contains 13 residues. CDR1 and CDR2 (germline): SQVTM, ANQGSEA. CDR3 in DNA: TGCAGCGTTGAGGGCAGCGCTGGAAACACCATATATTTT. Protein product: CSVEGSAGNTIYF.

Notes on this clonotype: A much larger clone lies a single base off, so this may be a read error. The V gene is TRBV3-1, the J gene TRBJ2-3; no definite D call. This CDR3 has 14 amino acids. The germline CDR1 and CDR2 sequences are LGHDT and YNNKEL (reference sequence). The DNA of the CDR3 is TGTGCCAGCAGCCGAGCCTCTAGAACAGATACGCAGAATTTT. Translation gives CASSRASRTDTQNF.

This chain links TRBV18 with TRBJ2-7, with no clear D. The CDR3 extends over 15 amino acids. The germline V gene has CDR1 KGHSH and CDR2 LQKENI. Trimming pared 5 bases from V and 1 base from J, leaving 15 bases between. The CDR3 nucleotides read TGTGCCAGCTCATCCCCTGAAGACATTTCCTACGAGCAGTACTTC. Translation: CASSSPEDISYEQYF.